The subject of this entry is one TCR beta chain. The target antigen is unknown. Losses at the gene ends were 4 bases for V and 0 bases for J; bases not matched to a gene: 4. The CDR3 runs to 15 residues. Per germline, CDR1 SGHRS and CDR2 YFSETQ. TCRdb processed the 5' RACE reads anew with MiXCR; each CDR3 protein has one entry. The profile covers more than 250,000 distinct CDR3 sequences, with roughly 7% appearing a single time and 15% to 20% taken by the ten largest. These data come from a study of T cells after yellow fever vaccination. General observations from the study: Reappearance after the booster was observed for most primary-vaccination clones (96% CD4, approximately 90% CD8). Highly abundant clonotypes carried over from the bulk population could end up in FACS-sorted repertoires as contaminants.

The TCR was taken from a man younger than 35 who received the YFV17D yellow fever vaccine. Here the sequenced sample was PBMCs, taken more than 35 days after the first yellow fever vaccination. The chain joins TRBV5-1 to TRBJ2-3, with TRBD1 identical over 8 bases. CDR3: CASSADRGSTDTQYF. CDR3 in DNA: TGCGCCAGCAGCGCCGACAGGGGAAGCACAGATACGCAGTATTTT.